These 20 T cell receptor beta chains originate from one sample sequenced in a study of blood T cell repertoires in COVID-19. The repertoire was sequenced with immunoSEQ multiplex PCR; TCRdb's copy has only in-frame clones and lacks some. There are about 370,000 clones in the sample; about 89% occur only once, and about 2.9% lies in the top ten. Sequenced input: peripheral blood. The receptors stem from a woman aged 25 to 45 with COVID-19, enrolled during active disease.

This CDR3 is CASSQIGTVYEQYF. The CDR3, as DNA: TGCGCCAGCAGCCAGATAGGGACAGTCTACGAGCAGTACTTC. This rearrangement joins TRBV4-3 to TRBJ2-7, with 7 bases fitting TRBD1. CDR3 length equals 14 residues. V trimming: 3 bases; J trimming: 3 bases; junction bases outside the gene matches: 5. Germline values: CDR1 LGHNA, CDR2 YSLEER.

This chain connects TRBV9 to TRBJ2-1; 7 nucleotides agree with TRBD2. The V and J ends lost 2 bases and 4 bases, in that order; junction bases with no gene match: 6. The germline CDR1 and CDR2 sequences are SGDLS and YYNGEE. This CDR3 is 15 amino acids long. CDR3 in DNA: TGTGCCAGCAGCGTCGCGGGAGATGGGTACAATGAGCAGTTCTTC. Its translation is CASSVAGDGYNEQFF.

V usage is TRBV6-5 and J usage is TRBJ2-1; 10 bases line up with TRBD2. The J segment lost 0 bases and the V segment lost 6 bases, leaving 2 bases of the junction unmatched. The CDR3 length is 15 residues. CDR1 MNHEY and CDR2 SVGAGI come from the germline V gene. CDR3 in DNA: TGTGCCAGCAGAGCTAGCGGGAGCTCCTACAATGAGCAGTTCTTC. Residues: CASRASGSSYNEQFF.

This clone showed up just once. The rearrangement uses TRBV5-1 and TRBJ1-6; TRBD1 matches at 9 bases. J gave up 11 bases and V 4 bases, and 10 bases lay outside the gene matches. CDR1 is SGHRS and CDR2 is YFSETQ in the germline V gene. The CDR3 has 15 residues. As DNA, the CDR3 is TGCGCCAGCAGCGCCGGACAGGGGTATCAGACACCCCTCCACTTT. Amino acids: CASSAGQGYQTPLHF.

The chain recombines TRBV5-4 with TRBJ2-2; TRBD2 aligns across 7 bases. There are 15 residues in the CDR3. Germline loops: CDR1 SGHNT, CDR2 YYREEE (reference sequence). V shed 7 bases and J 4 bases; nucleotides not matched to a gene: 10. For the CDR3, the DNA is TGTGCCAGCGGGAGGGTGGAGACTCCCACCGGGGAGCTGTTTTTT. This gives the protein CASGRVETPTGELFF.

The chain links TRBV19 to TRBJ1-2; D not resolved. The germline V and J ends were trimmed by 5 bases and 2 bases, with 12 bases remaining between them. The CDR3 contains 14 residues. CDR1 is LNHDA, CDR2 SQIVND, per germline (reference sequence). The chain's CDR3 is CASSLTEANYGYTF. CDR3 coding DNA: TGTGCCAGTAGTCTCACGGAGGCGAACTATGGCTACACCTTC.

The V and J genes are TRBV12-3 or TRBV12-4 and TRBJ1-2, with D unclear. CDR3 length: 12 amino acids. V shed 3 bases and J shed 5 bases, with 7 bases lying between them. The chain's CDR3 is CASSFDGYGYTF. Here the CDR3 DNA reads TGTGCCAGCAGTTTCGACGGGTATGGCTACACCTTC.

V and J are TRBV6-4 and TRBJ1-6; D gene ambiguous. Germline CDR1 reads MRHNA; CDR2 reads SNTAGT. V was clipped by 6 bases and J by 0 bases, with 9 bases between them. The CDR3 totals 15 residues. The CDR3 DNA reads TGTGCCAGCAGGGCGGGGAGCTCCTATAATTCACCCCTCCACTTT. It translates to CASRAGSSYNSPLHF.

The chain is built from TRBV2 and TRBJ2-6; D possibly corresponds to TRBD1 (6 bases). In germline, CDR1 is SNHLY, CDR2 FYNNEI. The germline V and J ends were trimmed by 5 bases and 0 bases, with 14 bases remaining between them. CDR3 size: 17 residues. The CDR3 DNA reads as TGTGCCAGCAGTAGGACAGCTGCCCCCTCTGGGGCCAACGTCCTGACTTTC. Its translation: CASSRTAAPSGANVLTF.

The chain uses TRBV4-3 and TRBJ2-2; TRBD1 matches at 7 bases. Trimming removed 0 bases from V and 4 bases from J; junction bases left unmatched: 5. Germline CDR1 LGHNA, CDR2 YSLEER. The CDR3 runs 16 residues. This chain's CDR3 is CASSQDPGQATGELFF. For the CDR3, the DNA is TGCGCCAGCAGCCAAGATCCCGGACAGGCCACCGGGGAGCTGTTTTTT.

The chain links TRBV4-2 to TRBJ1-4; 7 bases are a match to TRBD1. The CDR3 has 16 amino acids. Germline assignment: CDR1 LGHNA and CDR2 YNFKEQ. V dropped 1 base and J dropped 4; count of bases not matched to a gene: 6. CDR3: CASSQGDSRDNEKLFF. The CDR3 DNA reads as TGTGCCAGCAGCCAAGGGGACAGCCGAGATAATGAAAAACTGTTTTTT.

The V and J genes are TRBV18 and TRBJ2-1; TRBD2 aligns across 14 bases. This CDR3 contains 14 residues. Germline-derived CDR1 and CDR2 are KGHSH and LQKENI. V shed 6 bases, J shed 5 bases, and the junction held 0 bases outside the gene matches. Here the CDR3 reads CASSTSGRDNEQFF. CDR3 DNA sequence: TGTGCCAGCTCGACTAGCGGGAGGGACAATGAGCAGTTCTTC.

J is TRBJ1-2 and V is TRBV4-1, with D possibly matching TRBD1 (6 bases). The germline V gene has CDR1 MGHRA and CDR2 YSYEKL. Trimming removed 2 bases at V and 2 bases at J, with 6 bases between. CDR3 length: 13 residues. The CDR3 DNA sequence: TGCGCCAGCAGCCAACAGGGGAACTATGGCTACACCTTC. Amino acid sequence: CASSQQGNYGYTF.

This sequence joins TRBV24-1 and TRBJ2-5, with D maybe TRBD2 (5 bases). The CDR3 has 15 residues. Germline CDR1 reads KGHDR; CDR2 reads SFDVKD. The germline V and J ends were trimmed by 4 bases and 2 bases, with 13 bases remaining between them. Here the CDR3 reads CATSDQLGKQETQYF. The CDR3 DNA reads TGTGCCACCAGTGACCAACTAGGAAAACAAGAGACCCAGTACTTC.

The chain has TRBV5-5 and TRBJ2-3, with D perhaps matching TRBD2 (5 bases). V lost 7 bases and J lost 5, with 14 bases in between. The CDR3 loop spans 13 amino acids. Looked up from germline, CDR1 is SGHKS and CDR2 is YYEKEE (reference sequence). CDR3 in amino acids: CASAGPPQDTQYF. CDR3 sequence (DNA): TGTGCCAGCGCGGGCCCCCCCCAAGATACGCAGTATTTT.

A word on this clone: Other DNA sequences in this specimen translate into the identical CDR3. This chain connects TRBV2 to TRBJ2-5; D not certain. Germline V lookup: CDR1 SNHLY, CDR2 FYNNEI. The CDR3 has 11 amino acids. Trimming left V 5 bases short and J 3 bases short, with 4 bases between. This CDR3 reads CASSPEETQYF. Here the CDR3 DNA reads TGTGCCAGCAGTCCTGAAGAGACCCAGTACTTC.

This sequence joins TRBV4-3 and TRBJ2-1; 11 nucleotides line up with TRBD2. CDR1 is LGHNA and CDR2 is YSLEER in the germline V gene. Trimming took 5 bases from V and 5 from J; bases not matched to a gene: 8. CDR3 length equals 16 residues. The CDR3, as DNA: TGCGCCAGCAGCGGTCTTCTAGCGGGGGGCCACAATGAGCAGTTCTTC. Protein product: CASSGLLAGGHNEQFF.

The chain's CDR3 is CASSQLDRGPLNYGYTF. The CDR3 bases are TGTGCCAGCAGCCAACTGGACAGGGGCCCGCTTAACTATGGCTACACCTTC. The genes are TRBV3-1 (or the pseudogene TRBV3-2) and TRBJ1-2; 9 bases map to TRBD1. The V segment lost 2 bases and the J segment 1 base; nucleotides outside the gene matches: 8. Germline assignment: CDR1 LGHDT and CDR2 YNNKEL (reference sequence). The CDR3 is made up of 17 amino acids.

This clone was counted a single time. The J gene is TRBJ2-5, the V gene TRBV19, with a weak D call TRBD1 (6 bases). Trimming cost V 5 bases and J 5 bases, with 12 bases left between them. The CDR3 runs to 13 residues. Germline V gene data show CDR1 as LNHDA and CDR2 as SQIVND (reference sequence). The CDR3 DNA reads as TGTGCCAGTAGTCCAGGGGCCCACGAGACCCAGTACTTC. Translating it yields CASSPGAHETQYF.

The CDR3 coding sequence is TGTGCCAGCAGTACCCGACTAGCGAAGGAAGAGACCCAGTACTTC. Protein sequence: CASSTRLAKEETQYF. J is TRBJ2-5 and V is TRBV2; 8 bases match TRBD2. This CDR3 contains 15 residues. Unmatched junction bases numbered 8, after V lost 5 bases and J lost 3 bases. Germline V lookup: CDR1 SNHLY, CDR2 FYNNEI.